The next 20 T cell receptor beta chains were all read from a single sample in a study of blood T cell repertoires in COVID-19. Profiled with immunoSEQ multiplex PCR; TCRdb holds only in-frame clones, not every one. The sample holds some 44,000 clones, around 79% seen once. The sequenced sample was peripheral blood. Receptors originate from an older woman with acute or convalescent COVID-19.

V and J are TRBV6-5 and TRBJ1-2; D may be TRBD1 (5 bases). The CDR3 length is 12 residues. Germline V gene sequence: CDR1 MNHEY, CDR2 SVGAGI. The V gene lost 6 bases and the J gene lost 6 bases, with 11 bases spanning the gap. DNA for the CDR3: TGTGCCAGCAGCCTGGGGCCGGATGGCTACACCTTC. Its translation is CASSLGPDGYTF.

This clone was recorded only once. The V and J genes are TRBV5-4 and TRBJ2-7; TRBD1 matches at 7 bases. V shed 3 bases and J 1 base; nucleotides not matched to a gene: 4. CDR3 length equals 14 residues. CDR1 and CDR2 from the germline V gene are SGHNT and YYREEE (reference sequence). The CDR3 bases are TGTGCCAGCAGCTCCCGGGGACAGTCCTACGAGCAGTACTTC. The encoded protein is CASSSRGQSYEQYF.

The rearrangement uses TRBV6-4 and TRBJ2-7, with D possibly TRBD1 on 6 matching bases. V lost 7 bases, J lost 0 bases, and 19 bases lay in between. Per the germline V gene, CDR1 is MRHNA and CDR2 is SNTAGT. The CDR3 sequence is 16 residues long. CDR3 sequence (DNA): TGTGCCAGCACCGAACCCGCAGGGGAATACTCCTACGAGCAGTACTTC. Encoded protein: CASTEPAGEYSYEQYF.

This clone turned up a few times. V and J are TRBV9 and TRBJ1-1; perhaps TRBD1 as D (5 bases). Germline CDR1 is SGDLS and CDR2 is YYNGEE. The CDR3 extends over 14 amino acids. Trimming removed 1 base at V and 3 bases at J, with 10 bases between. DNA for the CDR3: TGTGCCAGCAGCGTATCGGGCAGGGACACTGAAGCTTTCTTT. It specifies CASSVSGRDTEAFF.

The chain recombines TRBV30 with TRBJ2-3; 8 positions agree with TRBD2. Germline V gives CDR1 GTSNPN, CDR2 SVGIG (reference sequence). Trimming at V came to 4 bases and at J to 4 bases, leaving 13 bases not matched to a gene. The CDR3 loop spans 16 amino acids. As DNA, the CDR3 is TGTGCCTGGATCTCAACCGGGACTAGGGGCGCAGATACGCAGTATTTT. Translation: CAWISTGTRGADTQYF.

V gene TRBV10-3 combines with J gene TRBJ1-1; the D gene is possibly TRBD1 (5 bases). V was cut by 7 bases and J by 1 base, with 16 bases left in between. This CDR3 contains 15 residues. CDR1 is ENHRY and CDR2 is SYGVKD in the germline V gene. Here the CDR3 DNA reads TGTGCCATCAATAATGGGGGGGTAGGGAACACTGAAGCTTTCTTT. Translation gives CAINNGGVGNTEAFF.

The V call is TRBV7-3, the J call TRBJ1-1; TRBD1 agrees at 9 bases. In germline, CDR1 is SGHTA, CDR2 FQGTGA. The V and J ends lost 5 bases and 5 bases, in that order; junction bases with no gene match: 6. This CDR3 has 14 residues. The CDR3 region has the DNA TGTGCCAGCAGCCCGGACAGGGGAATAACTGAAGCTTTCTTT. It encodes CASSPDRGITEAFF.

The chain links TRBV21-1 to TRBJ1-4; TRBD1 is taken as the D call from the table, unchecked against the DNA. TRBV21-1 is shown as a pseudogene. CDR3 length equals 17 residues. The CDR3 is CASSKGVLVQGPEKLFF. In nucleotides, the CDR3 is TGTGCCAGCAGCAAAGGCGTTTTAGTACAGGGTCCAGAAAAACTGTTTTTT.

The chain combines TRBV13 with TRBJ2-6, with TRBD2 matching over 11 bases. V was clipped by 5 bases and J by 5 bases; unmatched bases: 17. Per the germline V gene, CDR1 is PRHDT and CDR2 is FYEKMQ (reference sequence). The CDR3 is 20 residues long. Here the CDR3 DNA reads TGTGCCAGCAGCCAAAGACTAGCGGGGCCCCTCCCCACTCGGGCCAACGTCCTGACTTTC. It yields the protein CASSQRLAGPLPTRANVLTF.

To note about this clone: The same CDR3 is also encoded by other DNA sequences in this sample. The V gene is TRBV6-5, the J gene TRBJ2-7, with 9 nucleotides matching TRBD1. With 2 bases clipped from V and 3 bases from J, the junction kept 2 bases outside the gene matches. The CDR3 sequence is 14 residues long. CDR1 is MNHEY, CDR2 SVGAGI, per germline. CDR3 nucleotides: TGTGCCAGCAGTTACGACAGGGGGGACTACGAGCAGTACTTC. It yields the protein CASSYDRGDYEQYF.

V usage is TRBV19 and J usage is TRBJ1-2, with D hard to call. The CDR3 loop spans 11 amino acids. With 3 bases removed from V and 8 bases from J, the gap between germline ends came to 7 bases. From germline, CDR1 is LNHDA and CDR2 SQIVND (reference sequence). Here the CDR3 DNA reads TGTGCCAGTAGTATGAGTGTCGGCTACACCTTC. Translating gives CASSMSVGYTF.

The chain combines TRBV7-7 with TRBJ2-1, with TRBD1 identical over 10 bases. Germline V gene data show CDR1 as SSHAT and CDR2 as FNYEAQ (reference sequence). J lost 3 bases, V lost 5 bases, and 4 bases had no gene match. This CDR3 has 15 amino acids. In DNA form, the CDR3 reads TGTGCCAGCAGCCCTAGGACAGGGGGCTACAATGAGCAGTTCTTC. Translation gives CASSPRTGGYNEQFF.

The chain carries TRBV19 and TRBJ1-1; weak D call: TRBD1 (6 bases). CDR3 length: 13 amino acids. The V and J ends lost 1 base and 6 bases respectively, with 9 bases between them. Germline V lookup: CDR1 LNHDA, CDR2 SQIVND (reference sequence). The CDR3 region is CASSIAEGAEAFF. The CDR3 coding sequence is TGTGCCAGTAGTATAGCAGAGGGGGCTGAAGCTTTCTTT.

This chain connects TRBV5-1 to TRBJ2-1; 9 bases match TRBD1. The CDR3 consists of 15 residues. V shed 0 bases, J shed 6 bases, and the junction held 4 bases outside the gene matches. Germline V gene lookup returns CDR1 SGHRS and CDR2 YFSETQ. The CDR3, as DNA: TGCGCCAGCAGCTTGGAAGGGACAGGGAGCAATGAGCAGTTCTTC. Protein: CASSLEGTGSNEQFF.

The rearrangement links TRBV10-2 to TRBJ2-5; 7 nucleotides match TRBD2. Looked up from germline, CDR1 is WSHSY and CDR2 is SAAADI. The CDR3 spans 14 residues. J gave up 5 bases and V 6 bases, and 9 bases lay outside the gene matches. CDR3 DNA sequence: TGCGCCAGCAGACCTAGCGGTGTGGCGGAGACCCAGTACTTC. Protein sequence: CASRPSGVAETQYF.

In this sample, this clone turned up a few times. CDR3 loop: CASSGDFGIGELFF. The CDR3 DNA reads as TGTGCCAGCAGCGGGGACTTCGGAATCGGGGAGCTGTTTTTT. The V call is TRBV7-2, the J call TRBJ2-2, with a tentative D call TRBD2 (6 bases). V was clipped by 5 bases and J by 7 bases, with 14 bases between them. This CDR3 has 14 amino acids. Germline V lookup: CDR1 SGHTA, CDR2 FQGNSA.

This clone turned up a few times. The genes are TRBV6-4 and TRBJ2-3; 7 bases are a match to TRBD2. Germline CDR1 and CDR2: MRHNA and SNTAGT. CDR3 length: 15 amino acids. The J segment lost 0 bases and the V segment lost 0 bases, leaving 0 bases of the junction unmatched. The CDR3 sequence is CASSDSGGSTDTQYF. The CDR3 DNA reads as TGTGCCAGCAGTGACTCGGGGGGGAGCACAGATACGCAGTATTTT.

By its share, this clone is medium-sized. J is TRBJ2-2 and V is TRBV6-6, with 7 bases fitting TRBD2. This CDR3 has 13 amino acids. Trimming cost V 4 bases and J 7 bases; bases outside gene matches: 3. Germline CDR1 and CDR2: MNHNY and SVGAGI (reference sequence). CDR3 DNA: TGTGCCAGCAGTTCGGGGGGTGGCGGGGAGCTGTTTTTT. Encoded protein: CASSSGGGGELFF.

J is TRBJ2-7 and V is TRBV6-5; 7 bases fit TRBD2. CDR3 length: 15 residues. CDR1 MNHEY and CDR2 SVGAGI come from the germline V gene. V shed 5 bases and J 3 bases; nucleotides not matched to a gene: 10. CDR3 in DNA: TGTGCCAGCAGTCTACAGGCCGGGGGGTACTACGAGCAGTACTTC. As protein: CASSLQAGGYYEQYF.

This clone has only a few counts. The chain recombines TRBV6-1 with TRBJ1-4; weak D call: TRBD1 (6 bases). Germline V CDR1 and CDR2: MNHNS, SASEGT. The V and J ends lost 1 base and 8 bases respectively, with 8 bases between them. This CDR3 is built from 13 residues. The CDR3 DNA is TGTGCCAGCAGTGAAGACAGGGACGAAAAACTGTTTTTT. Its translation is CASSEDRDEKLFF.